This T cell receptor beta chain appears in the sequencing data of a study of blood T cell repertoires in COVID-19 (dated by TCRdb to 2018 to 2020). Study-wide context: The collaborator samples originated in the United States, Italy and Spain and spanned the acute and convalescent phases of COVID-19. The prospective study material was composed of cDNA or gDNA derived from T cells, B-cell-depleted T cells, or PBMCs. The dataset comprised deeply sampled blood TCRbeta repertoires from subjects exposed to, actively infected with, or recovered from COVID-19. The repertoires were released in a freely available public database meant as a resource for research on the immune response to SARS-CoV-2. The samples were drawn from the first 160 participants of the ongoing ImmuneRACE study and from 1,254 subjects provided by 6 global collaborators. The sample metadata nearly always contained a de-identified subject ID, COVID-19 status, age in years and sex. Where HLA class I and class II types were available, the types were taken from metadata supplied by the sample provider, not from assay-based typing. Study-wide conclusions, independent of this receptor: The quantity of clinical and demographic metadata differed by source and by participant and was supplied without curation.

CDR3 length: 16 amino acids, cysteine to phenylalanine. Only the CDR3 part of the read is kept: 48 bases, read in frame from the first base. Trimming removed 5 bases from V and 3 bases from J, leaving 14 bases between the germline ends. The germline V gene encodes CDR1 SGHVS and CDR2 FNYEAQ. The immunoSEQ Assay, a bias-controlled multiplex PCR, was used to amplify TCRbeta CDR3 regions from genomic DNA. Per the authors' processing: Nucleated cell counts per sample were estimated from amplification of reference gene primers within the assay. Sequence reads were collapsed and filtered to measure the absolute abundance of every unique TCRbeta CDR3 rearrangement. For each sample, productive Simpson clonality was calculated as the square root of Simpson's diversity index across productive rearrangements. Drawn from immuneACCESS, this table holds only the in-frame rearrangements with V and J called that TCRdb kept. Clones are partly lost; checked studies trace under half to an unresolved V gene and leave the rest unexplained. V, J and clone size were drawn from that table, and D and trimming were deduced from the DNA. For this sample the table gives just under 85,000 clones, of which approximately 83% were detected only once. The ten largest clones take up 29% of the sample.

About this clone: What antigen it recognizes has not been identified. Qualities for individual bases were not recorded, and no much larger clone is one base off.

Whole blood was collected in K2EDTA tubes by collaborating institutions according to the institutions' own protocols. Collaborator samples were shipped for TCRbeta analysis as frozen whole blood, isolated PBMCs, or DNA extracted from either sample type. What was sequenced was peripheral blood. This chain is built from TRBV7-6 and TRBJ1-6, and possibly TRBD1, on 5 matching bases. This clonotype was sampled from a woman older than 75 with acute or convalescent COVID-19. In nucleotides, the sequence is TGTGCCAGCAGCCTGGGGCAGCAGCTCTATAATTCACCCCTCCACTTT. Its coded protein is CASSLGQQLYNSPLHF. Here the CDR3 is joined to the reference TRBV7-6 and TRBJ1-6 genes, and the full variable domain is: GAGVSQSPRYKVTKRGQDVALRCDPISGHVSLYWYRQALGQGPEFLTYFNYEAQQDKSGLPNDRFSAERPEGSISTLTIQRTEQRDSAMYRCASSLGQQLYNSPLHFGNGTRLTVT.